These 30 T cell receptor beta chains originate from one sample sequenced in a study of blood T cell repertoires in COVID-19. TCRdb's table, derived via immunoSEQ multiplex PCR, lists solely in-frame clones and lacks some. Here the sample spans 200,000 to 250,000 clones, approximately 80% being singletons. The source material was peripheral blood. All receptors come from a man aged 25 to 45 who had recovered from COVID-19.

This clone was seen a handful of times. V usage is TRBV6-1 and J usage is TRBJ1-1; D is possibly TRBD1 (5 bases). CDR1 and CDR2 from the germline V gene are MNHNS and SASEGT. This CDR3 comprises 13 residues. Deletions cut 0 bases from V and 9 bases from J, with 11 bases between. CDR3 in amino acids: CASSEAARVKAFF. The CDR3 DNA reads TGTGCCAGCAGTGAAGCGGCCAGGGTGAAAGCTTTCTTT.

This clone was counted once. The rearrangement links TRBV3-1 (or the pseudogene TRBV3-2) to TRBJ1-3, with a possible D match to TRBD1 (6 bases). Trimming removed 0 bases from V and 3 bases from J, with 24 bases in between. Germline CDR1 LGHDT, CDR2 YNNKEL (reference sequence). The CDR3 covers 20 residues. The CDR3: CASSQELFRRGAVYGNTIYF. The CDR3 DNA reads as TGTGCCAGCAGCCAAGAGTTGTTTCGCAGGGGTGCAGTCTATGGAAACACCATATATTTT.

The genes are TRBV28 and TRBJ1-5; TRBD1 aligns across 7 bases. Germline V CDR1 and CDR2: MDHEN, SYDVKM. Trimming took 8 bases from V and 8 from J; bases not matched to a gene: 12. This CDR3 contains 14 residues. The CDR3 region has the DNA TGTGCCAGCTGGTACCGGAGACAGGGAGAGCCCCAGCATTTT. This sequence encodes CASWYRRQGEPQHF. The whole variable domain, remainder taken from reference TRBV28 and TRBJ1-5, is DVKVTQSSRYLVKRTGEKVFLECVQDMDHENMFWYRQDPGLGLRLIYFSYDVKMKEKGDIPEGYSVSREKKERFSLILESASTNQTSMYLCASWYRRQGEPQHFGDGTRLSIL.

A few counts support this clone. This chain connects TRBV12-3 or TRBV12-4 to TRBJ1-2; TRBD1 matches 9 bases. Unmatched junction bases numbered 2, after V lost 1 base and J lost 8 bases. The CDR3 is 13 residues long. In DNA form, the CDR3 reads TGTGCCAGCAGTTTAGGGACAGGGGTCGGCTACACCTTC. This gives the protein CASSLGTGVGYTF.

The chain recombines TRBV5-6 with TRBJ1-4; possibly TRBD1 for D (6 bases). Trimming cost V 4 bases and J 8 bases, with 18 bases left between them. This CDR3 is 15 amino acids long. Germline-derived CDR1 and CDR2 are SGHDT and YYEEEE. The CDR3 loop reads CASSVQWGQEEKLFF. The CDR3 nucleotides read TGTGCCAGCAGCGTACAGTGGGGGCAGGAGGAAAAACTGTTTTTT.

This sequence joins TRBV10-2 and TRBJ1-5, with D hard to call. The CDR3 consists of 13 residues. Germline CDR1 and CDR2: WSHSY and SAAADI. Trimming shortened V by 8 bases and J by 5 bases, and 13 bases separated the two germline ends. CDR3 region: CASQRQSDQPQHF. Written as DNA, the CDR3 is TGCGCCAGCCAGCGGCAGTCGGATCAGCCCCAGCATTTT.

The rearrangement uses TRBV5-1 and TRBJ1-2, with D tentatively TRBD1 (6 bases). V was cut by 4 bases and J by 3 bases, with 13 bases left in between. The CDR3 has 14 amino acids. Germline values: CDR1 SGHRS, CDR2 YFSETQ. The CDR3 sequence is CASSRGQPDYGYTF. CDR3 DNA: TGCGCCAGCAGCCGCGGACAGCCCGACTATGGCTACACCTTC.

The V and J genes are TRBV3-1 (or the pseudogene TRBV3-2) and TRBJ2-2, with a possible D match to TRBD2 (7 bases). Trimming cost V 3 bases and J 3 bases, with 17 bases left between them. The CDR3 spans 17 residues. CDR1 LGHDT and CDR2 YNNKEL come from the germline V gene (reference sequence). CDR3 protein: CASSHPLGGADTGELFF. In nucleotides, the CDR3 is TGTGCCAGCAGCCACCCCTTAGGGGGGGCGGACACCGGGGAGCTGTTTTTT.

The chain uses TRBV7-2 and TRBJ1-5; TRBD1 aligns across 9 bases. CDR3 size: 16 residues. Germline V gene lookup returns CDR1 SGHTA and CDR2 FQGNSA. Trimming cost V 4 bases and J 1 base; bases outside gene matches: 5. The CDR3 DNA follows: TGTGCCAGCAGCTGGTTGGACAGGGGAAGCAATCAGCCCCAGCATTTT. It yields the protein CASSWLDRGSNQPQHF.

The rearrangement joins TRBV6-1 to TRBJ2-3; D might be TRBD2 (5 bases). The CDR3 extends over 14 amino acids. Germline values: CDR1 MNHNS, CDR2 SASEGT. Trimming removed 2 bases from V and 4 bases from J, with 10 bases in between. The chain's CDR3 is CASSELRAADTQYF. DNA for the CDR3: TGTGCCAGCAGTGAATTGCGGGCAGCAGATACGCAGTATTTT.

This chain connects TRBV6-5 to TRBJ1-1, with 7 nucleotides matching TRBD1. Germline trimming cut 6 bases from V and 3 bases from J; bases unmatched to any gene: 4. The V gene's germline CDR1 is MNHEY and CDR2 SVGAGI. The CDR3 is 13 amino acids. DNA of the CDR3: TGTGCCAGCAGGGGACAGCTTGACACTGAAGCTTTCTTT. Encoded protein: CASRGQLDTEAFF.

This clone was seen more than once but under ten times. This sequence joins TRBV6-1 and TRBJ1-1, with D possibly matching TRBD1 (6 bases). The CDR3 is 15 residues long. V lost 1 base, J lost 6 bases, and 15 bases lay in between. The germline gives CDR1 MNHNS, CDR2 SASEGT. CDR3 protein: CASSEERTGRAEAFF. The CDR3 DNA reads TGTGCCAGCAGTGAAGAGCGAACAGGGAGGGCTGAAGCTTTCTTT.

V is TRBV5-1 and J is TRBJ1-1; perhaps TRBD1 as D (6 bases). CDR3 length: 20 amino acids. V shed 0 bases and J shed 1 base, with 25 bases lying between them. The germline gives CDR1 SGHRS, CDR2 YFSETQ. The CDR3 sequence: CASSLASPNRVTWGNTEAFF. CDR3 DNA sequence: TGCGCCAGCAGCTTGGCCTCGCCGAACAGGGTAACGTGGGGGAACACTGAAGCTTTCTTT. Complete variable domain (other parts from reference TRBV5-1 and TRBJ1-1): KAGVTQTPRYLIKTRGQQVTLSCSPISGHRSVSWYQQTPGQGLQFLFEYFSETQRNKGNFPGRFSGRQFSNSRSEMNVSTLELGDSALYLCASSLASPNRVTWGNTEAFFGQGTRLTVV.

The gene calls are TRBV6-6 and TRBJ1-5; D is possibly TRBD1 (5 bases). The CDR3 has 13 amino acids. The germline V gene encodes CDR1 MNHNY and CDR2 SVGAGI (reference sequence). Trimming removed 4 bases at V and 2 bases at J, with 6 bases between. The chain's CDR3 is CASSSQGNQPQHF. The CDR3 DNA reads TGTGCCAGCAGTTCACAGGGCAATCAGCCCCAGCATTTT.

The chain uses TRBV25-1 and TRBJ2-1; D possibly corresponds to TRBD1 (5 bases). Germline CDR1 MGHDK, CDR2 SYGVNS. Trimming removed 6 bases at V and 10 bases at J, with 13 bases between. The CDR3 length is 12 residues. CDR3 nucleotide sequence: TGTGCCAGCAGCCAGGGTCTCTCCGAGCAGTTCTTC. Its translation is CASSQGLSEQFF.

The chain carries TRBV2 and TRBJ1-1, with a tentative D call TRBD1 (6 bases). V lost 5 bases and J 11 bases, leaving 12 bases between the germline ends. Germline assignment: CDR1 SNHLY and CDR2 FYNNEI. The CDR3 totals 11 residues. CDR3 sequence: CASSWGGTAFF. The CDR3 DNA sequence: TGTGCCAGCAGTTGGGGGGGCACGGCTTTCTTT.

This sequence joins TRBV7-3 and TRBJ1-5; 11 bases agree with TRBD1. The V and J ends lost 0 bases and 6 bases, in that order; junction bases with no gene match: 7. There are 17 residues in the CDR3. Germline CDR1 and CDR2: SGHTA and FQGTGA. The CDR3: CASSLTNLGQGGQPQHF. The CDR3 DNA is TGTGCCAGCAGCTTAACCAATTTGGGACAGGGGGGTCAGCCCCAGCATTTT.

The V gene is TRBV19, the J gene TRBJ1-6; no definite D call. The CDR3 runs 14 residues. Germline assignment: CDR1 LNHDA and CDR2 SQIVND (reference sequence). With 7 bases removed from V and 10 bases from J, the gap between germline ends came to 17 bases. CDR3 residues: CASKDRGVRSPLHF. The CDR3 DNA is TGTGCCAGTAAAGACCGGGGAGTTCGGTCACCCCTCCACTTT.

V usage is TRBV6-5 and J usage is TRBJ2-1, with TRBD2 matching over 7 bases. Germline V gene lookup returns CDR1 MNHEY and CDR2 SVGAGI. With 6 bases clipped from V and 5 bases from J, the junction kept 10 bases outside the gene matches. The CDR3 is 15 residues long. The CDR3 is CASSLGEGWDNEQFF. The CDR3 nucleotides read TGTGCCAGCAGCCTTGGGGAGGGATGGGACAATGAGCAGTTCTTC.

The CDR3 bases are TGTGCCAGCAGCGATCCACCGGGACAGACTGAAGCTTTCTTT. Its translation: CASSDPPGQTEAFF. The J gene is TRBJ1-1, the V gene TRBV6-2 or TRBV6-3; TRBD1 agrees at 7 bases. Unmatched junction bases numbered 9, after V lost 6 bases and J lost 5 bases. In germline, CDR1 is MNHEY, CDR2 SVGEGT. The CDR3 spans 14 residues.

V and J are TRBV5-1 and TRBJ1-5; 7 bases line up with TRBD1. V trimming: 4 bases; J trimming: 3 bases; junction bases outside the gene matches: 7. The CDR3 runs 15 residues. Germline V gives CDR1 SGHRS, CDR2 YFSETQ. CDR3 amino acids: CASSASTGLNQPQHF. CDR3 nucleotide sequence: TGCGCCAGCAGCGCCTCGACAGGGCTCAATCAGCCCCAGCATTTT.

This clone has a single count. This chain uses TRBV2 with TRBJ1-2; 8 bases are shared with TRBD1. The J segment lost 1 base and the V segment lost 6 bases, leaving 4 bases of the junction unmatched. The CDR3 length is 14 residues. Germline CDR1 reads SNHLY; CDR2 reads FYNNEI. CDR3 amino acids: CASRGTGYNYGYTF. The CDR3 region has the DNA TGTGCCAGCAGGGGGACAGGATATAACTATGGCTACACCTTC.

In DNA, the CDR3 is TGTGCCAGCAGTTTTGTGGGTAAAGGCGGGAGCACAGATACGCAGTATTTT. Translated: CASSFVGKGGSTDTQYF. The chain employs TRBV28 and TRBJ2-3; possibly TRBD2 for D (5 bases). The CDR3 totals 17 residues. Trimming removed 3 bases at V and 0 bases at J, with 16 bases between. From germline, CDR1 is MDHEN and CDR2 SYDVKM.

The V gene is TRBV10-3, the J gene TRBJ1-3; D uncertain. Looked up from germline, CDR1 is ENHRY and CDR2 is SYGVKD. Between the trimmed V and J ends, which lost 8 bases and 0 bases, there was a span of 14 bases. The CDR3 extends over 15 amino acids. The chain's CDR3 is CAISAQVNSGNTIYF. Here the CDR3 DNA reads TGTGCCATCTCGGCGCAGGTCAACTCTGGAAACACCATATATTTT.

The J gene is TRBJ2-5, the V gene TRBV5-4; perhaps TRBD2 as D (6 bases). Germline V gene sequence: CDR1 SGHNT, CDR2 YYREEE (reference sequence). The length of the CDR3 is 14 residues. Trimming left V 4 bases short and J 4 bases short, with 14 bases between. CDR3 nucleotide sequence: TGTGCCAGCAGCCCCGCGGGGTCGTCAGAGACCCAGTACTTC. This translates into CASSPAGSSETQYF.

The J gene is TRBJ1-1, the V gene TRBV5-4, with TRBD1 identical over 8 bases. Germline-derived CDR1 and CDR2 are SGHNT and YYREEE (reference sequence). This CDR3 has 14 amino acids. The V gene end was trimmed by 3 bases and the J gene end by 5 bases; junction bases not matched to a gene: 6. CDR3 nucleotide sequence: TGTGCCAGCAGCTCGACAGGGGTACGGACTGAAGCTTTCTTT. It specifies CASSSTGVRTEAFF.

This sequence joins TRBV6-4 and TRBJ2-5; possible D gene TRBD1, 5 bases. Germline V gene sequence: CDR1 MRHNA, CDR2 SNTAGT. There are 16 residues in the CDR3. Deletions cut 2 bases from V and 1 base from J, with 14 bases between. CDR3 DNA sequence: TGTGCCAGCAGTGACAGGGGTCGGAAGGTCCAAGAGACCCAGTACTTC. Amino acid sequence: CASSDRGRKVQETQYF.

This clone was detected only once. The V and J genes are TRBV3-1 (or the pseudogene TRBV3-2) and TRBJ2-5, with TRBD2 matching over 8 bases. Germline V gene data show CDR1 as LGHDT and CDR2 as YNNKEL (reference sequence). The J segment lost 6 bases and the V segment lost 1 base, leaving 7 bases of the junction unmatched. This CDR3 comprises 15 residues. The CDR3 nucleotides are TGTGCCAGCAGCCAAGGCACTAGCGGAGTAAAGACCCAGTACTTC. It translates to CASSQGTSGVKTQYF.

The chain recombines TRBV4-1 with TRBJ1-5; 9 nucleotides align to TRBD1. The CDR3 totals 14 residues. V trimming: 4 bases; J trimming: 4 bases; junction bases outside the gene matches: 2. Germline V gives CDR1 MGHRA, CDR2 YSYEKL. The CDR3 spells CASSPGQGNQPQHF. The CDR3 nucleotides read TGCGCCAGCAGCCCGGGACAGGGTAATCAGCCCCAGCATTTT.

The CDR3 loop reads CASSQGRAGANVLTF. The CDR3 nucleotides are TGCGCCAGCAGCCAAGGGAGGGCTGGGGCCAACGTCCTGACTTTC. This chain uses TRBV4-1 with TRBJ2-6; TRBD2 is a possible D gene (6 bases). Trimming pared 1 base from V and 2 bases from J, leaving 6 bases between. Looked up from germline, CDR1 is MGHRA and CDR2 is YSYEKL. This CDR3 contains 15 residues.